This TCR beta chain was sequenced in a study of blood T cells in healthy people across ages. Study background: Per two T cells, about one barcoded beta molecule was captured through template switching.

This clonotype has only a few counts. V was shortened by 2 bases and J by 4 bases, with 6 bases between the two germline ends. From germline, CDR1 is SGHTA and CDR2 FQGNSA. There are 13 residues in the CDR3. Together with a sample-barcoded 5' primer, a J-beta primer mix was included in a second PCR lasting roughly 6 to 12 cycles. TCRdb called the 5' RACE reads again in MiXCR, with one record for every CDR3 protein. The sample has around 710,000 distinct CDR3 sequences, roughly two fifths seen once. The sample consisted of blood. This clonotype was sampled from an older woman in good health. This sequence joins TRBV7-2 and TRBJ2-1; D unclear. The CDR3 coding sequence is TGTGCCAGCAGCTTAAATGGTTACAATGAGCAGTTCTTC. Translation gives CASSLNGYNEQFF.